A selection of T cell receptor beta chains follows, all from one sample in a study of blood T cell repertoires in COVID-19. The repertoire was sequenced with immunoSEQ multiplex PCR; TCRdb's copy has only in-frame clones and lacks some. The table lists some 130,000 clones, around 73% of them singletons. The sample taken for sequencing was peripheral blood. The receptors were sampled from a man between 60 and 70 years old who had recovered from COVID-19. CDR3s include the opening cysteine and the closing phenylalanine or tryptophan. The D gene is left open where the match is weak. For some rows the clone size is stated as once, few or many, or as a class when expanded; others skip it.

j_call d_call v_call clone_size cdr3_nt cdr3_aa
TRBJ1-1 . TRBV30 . TGTGCCTGGAGACACGGGGTCAGTTACCTCAGTACTGAAGCTTTCTTT CAWRHGVSYLSTEAFF
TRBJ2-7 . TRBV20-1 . TGCAGTGCCGTCCGGGACAACCAGTACTTC CSAVRDNQYF
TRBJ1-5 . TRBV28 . TGTGCCAGCAGCACGGACAGATACGGCAATCAGCCCCAGCATTTT CASSTDRYGNQPQHF
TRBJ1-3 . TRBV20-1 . TGCAGTGTGGCTGGCGGAAACACCATATATTTT CSVAGGNTIYF
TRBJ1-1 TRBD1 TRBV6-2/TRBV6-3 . TGTGCCAGCAGTCGTCCGGGACAGGGGCCTCGGGGTACTGAAGCTTTCTTT CASSRPGQGPRGTEAFF
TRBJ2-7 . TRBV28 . TGTGCCAGCAGTTTGCAGACAGGATCCACGACGCAGTACTTC CASSLQTGSTTQYF
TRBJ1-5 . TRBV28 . TGTGCCAGCAGTTTGGCTGGACAGAGAAATCAGCCCCAGCATTTT CASSLAGQRNQPQHF
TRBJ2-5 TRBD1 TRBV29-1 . TGCAGCGTTTCGACAGGGGGTGTTGGAGAGACCCAGTACTTC CSVSTGGVGETQYF
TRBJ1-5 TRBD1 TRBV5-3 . TGTGCCAGAAGTCTACGGACAGGGGGCCACGACGCTCAGCCCCAGCATTTT CARSLRTGGHDAQPQHF
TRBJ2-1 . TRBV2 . TGTGCCAGCAGTGATATGAAGAGTAATGAGCAGTTCTTC CASSDMKSNEQFF
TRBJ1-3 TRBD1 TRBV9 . TGTGCCAGCAGCACCGGACAGGGCTACTCTGGAAACACCATATATTTT CASSTGQGYSGNTIYF
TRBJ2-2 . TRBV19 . TGTGCCAGTAGTACAGGGCCGCACGGGGAGCTGTTTTTT CASSTGPHGELFF
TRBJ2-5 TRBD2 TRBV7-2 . TGTGCCAGCAGCTCCGGGACTACGGAGACCCAGTACTTC CASSSGTTETQYF
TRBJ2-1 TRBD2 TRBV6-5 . TGTGCCAGCAGACAGACTAGCGGGAGGGACAATGAGCAGTTCTTC CASRQTSGRDNEQFF
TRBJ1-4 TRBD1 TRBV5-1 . TGCGCCAGCAGCTTCCAGGGGGTCTCTAATGAAAAACTGTTTTTT CASSFQGVSNEKLFF
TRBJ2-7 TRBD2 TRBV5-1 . TGCGCCAGCAGCACGCTAGCGGGAGGAGCCTACGAGCAGTACTTC CASSTLAGGAYEQYF
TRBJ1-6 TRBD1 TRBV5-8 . TGTGCCAGCAGCAAACAGGGGAATTTCGGTTCACCCCTCCACTTT CASSKQGNFGSPLHF
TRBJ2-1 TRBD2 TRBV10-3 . TGTGCCATCAGTGAGAATTTGGGGACTAGCGGCGATGAGCAGTTCTTC CAISENLGTSGDEQFF
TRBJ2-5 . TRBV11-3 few TGTGCCAGCAGCCCGGGTGACCTGTCTAGCCCCGGCGAGACCCAGTACTTC CASSPGDLSSPGETQYF
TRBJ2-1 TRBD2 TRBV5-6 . TGTGCCAGCAGCCTTAATCCGGGGGGGCAGTATGAGCAGTTCTTC CASSLNPGGQYEQFF
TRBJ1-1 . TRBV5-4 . TGTGCCAGCAGCTTGGCTGCGACAGGGAACACTGAAGCTTTCTTT CASSLAATGNTEAFF
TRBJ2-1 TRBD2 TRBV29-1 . TGCAGCGTTGCCAAAGCGGGCGGGGGGGCCGGTGAGCAGTTCTTC CSVAKAGGGAGEQFF
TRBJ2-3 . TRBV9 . TGTGCCAGCAGCCCGACAGGGAGGAACCCAGATACGCAGTATTTT CASSPTGRNPDTQYF
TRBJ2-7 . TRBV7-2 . TGTGCCAGCAGGCTGCAGGGGAAGAGTTACGAGCAGTACTTC CASRLQGKSYEQYF
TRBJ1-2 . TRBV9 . TGTGCCAGCAGCGTAGGGAGGATGAAAGGGGGCTACACCTTC CASSVGRMKGGYTF
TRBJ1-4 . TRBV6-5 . TGTGCCAGCAGAAACGGGGGGGTCGGTGAAAAACTGTTTTTT CASRNGGVGEKLFF
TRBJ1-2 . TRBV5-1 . TGCGCCAGCAGCCCCGACAGTTGGTATGGCTACACCTTC CASSPDSWYGYTF
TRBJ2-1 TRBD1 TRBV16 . TGTGCCAGCAGCCAATCCCCGGGACAGTATTACAATGAGCAGTTCTTC CASSQSPGQYYNEQFF
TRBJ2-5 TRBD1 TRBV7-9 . TGTGCCAGCAGCTTAGCGGGACAGGGAGTGGAGACCCAGTACTTC CASSLAGQGVETQYF
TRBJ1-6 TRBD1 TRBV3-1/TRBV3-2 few TGTGCCAGCAGCCGACAGGGAAATTCACCCCTCCACTTT CASSRQGNSPLHF
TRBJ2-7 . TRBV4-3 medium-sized TGCGCCAGCAGCCAAGAGGGCAGGGGCTACGAGCAGTACTTC CASSQEGRGYEQYF
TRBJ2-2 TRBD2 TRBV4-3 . TGCGCCAGCAGCCAAGATGGGGAGGGTCCCGGGGAGCTGTTTTTT CASSQDGEGPGELFF
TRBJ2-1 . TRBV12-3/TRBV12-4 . TGTGCCAGCAGTGGGCGTAGGAAAGAGCAGTTCTTC CASSGRRKEQFF
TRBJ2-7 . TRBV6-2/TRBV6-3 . TGTGCCAGCAGTTACTCGACGTACTCCAGGCACGAGCAGTACTTC CASSYSTYSRHEQYF
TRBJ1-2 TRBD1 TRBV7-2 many TGTGCCAGCAGCAACCCGGGCAGGGGGCGCGATGGCTACACCTTC CASSNPGRGRDGYTF
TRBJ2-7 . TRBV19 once TGTGCCAGTAGCTTCAATCCCGGACAGACCTACGAGCAGTACTTC CASSFNPGQTYEQYF
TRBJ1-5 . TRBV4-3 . TGCGCCAGCAGCCAATCCCGGGACTGGCCCCAGCCCCAGCATTTT CASSQSRDWPQPQHF
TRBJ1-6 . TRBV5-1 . TGCGCCAGCAGCTGGGGGGCCGGGGGGGATTCACCCCTCCACTTT CASSWGAGGDSPLHF
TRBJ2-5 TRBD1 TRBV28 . TGTGCCAGCATTATGGGACAGAACCAAGAGACCCAGTACTTC CASIMGQNQETQYF
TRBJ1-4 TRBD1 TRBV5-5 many TGTGCCAGCAGCATCCCAGGGGGTGCTGAAAAACTGTTTTTT CASSIPGGAEKLFF
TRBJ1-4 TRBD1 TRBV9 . TGTGCCAGCAGCCTCACAGGGGCCCAGGGTGAAAAACTGTTTTTT CASSLTGAQGEKLFF
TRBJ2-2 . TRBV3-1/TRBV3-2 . TGTGCCAGCAGCCCAACCTTTGGGCCAACGAACACCGGGGAGCTGTTTTTT CASSPTFGPTNTGELFF
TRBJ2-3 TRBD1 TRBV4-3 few TGCGCCAGCAGCCAAGATCCGACAGGGCGGGGCACAGATACGCAGTATTTT CASSQDPTGRGTDTQYF